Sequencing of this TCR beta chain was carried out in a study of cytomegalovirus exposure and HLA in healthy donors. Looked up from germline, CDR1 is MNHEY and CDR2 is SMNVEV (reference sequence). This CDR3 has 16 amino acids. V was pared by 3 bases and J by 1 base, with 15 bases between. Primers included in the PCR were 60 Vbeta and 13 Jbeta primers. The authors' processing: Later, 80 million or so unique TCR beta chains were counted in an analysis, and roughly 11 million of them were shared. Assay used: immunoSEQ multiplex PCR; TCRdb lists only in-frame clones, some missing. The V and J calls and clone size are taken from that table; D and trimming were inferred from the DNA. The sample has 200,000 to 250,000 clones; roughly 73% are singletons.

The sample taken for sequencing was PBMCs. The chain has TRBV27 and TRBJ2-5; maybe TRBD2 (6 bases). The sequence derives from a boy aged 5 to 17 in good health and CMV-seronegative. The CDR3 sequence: CASSFFPGVSQETQYF. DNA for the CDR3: TGTGCCAGCAGTTTCTTCCCGGGGGTGTCCCAAGAGACCCAGTACTTC.